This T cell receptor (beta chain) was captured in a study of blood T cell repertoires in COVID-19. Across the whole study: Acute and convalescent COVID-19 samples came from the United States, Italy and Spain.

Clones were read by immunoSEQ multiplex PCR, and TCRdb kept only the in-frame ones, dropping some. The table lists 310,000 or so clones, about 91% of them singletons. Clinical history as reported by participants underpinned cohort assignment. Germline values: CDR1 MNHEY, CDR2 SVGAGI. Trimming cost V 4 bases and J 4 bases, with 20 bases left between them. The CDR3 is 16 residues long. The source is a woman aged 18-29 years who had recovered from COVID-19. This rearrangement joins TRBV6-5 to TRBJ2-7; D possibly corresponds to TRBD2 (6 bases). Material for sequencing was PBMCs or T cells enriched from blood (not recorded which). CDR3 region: CASSSEVLATNYEQYF. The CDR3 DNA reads TGTGCCAGCAGTTCCGAAGTGCTAGCGACTAATTACGAGCAGTACTTC.